This T cell receptor beta chain was sequenced in a study of shared clonotypes between healthy human individuals. The method was immunoSEQ multiplex PCR; TCRdb's version includes in-frame clones alone and lacks a portion of them. The table lists some 580,000 clones, 98% of them singletons. CD45RO-negative, CCR7-positively selected cells formed the naive CD8 fraction, excluding terminally differentiated effector memory CD45RA+ cells. All donors qualified as healthy HIV-negative adults and had experienced no recent acute infections or vaccinations. The CDR3 sequence is 16 residues long. Trimming took 1 base from V and 15 from J; bases not matched to a gene: 14. Germline CDR1 and CDR2: MGHDK and SYGVNS.

The sequencing sample was made of naive CD8+ T cells sorted from blood. The TCR sequence derives from a man aged 25-45 years in good health. The chain uses TRBV25-1 and TRBJ2-1, with 11 nucleotides matching TRBD2. The DNA of the CDR3 is TGTGCCAGCAGTGAATCGCCGGGACTAGCGGCCGAGGGGCGGTTCTTC. This sequence encodes CASSESPGLAAEGRFF.